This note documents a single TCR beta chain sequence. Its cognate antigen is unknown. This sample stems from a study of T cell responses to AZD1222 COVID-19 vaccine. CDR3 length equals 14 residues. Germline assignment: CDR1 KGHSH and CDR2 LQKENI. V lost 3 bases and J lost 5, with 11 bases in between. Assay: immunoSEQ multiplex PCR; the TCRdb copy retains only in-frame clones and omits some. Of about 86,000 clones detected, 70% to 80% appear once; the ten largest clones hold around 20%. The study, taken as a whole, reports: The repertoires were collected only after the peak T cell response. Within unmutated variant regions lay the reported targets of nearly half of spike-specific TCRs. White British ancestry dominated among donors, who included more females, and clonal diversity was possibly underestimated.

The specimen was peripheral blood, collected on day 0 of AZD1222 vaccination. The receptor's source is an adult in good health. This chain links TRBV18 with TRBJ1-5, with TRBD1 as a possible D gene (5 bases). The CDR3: CASSPGPMDQPQHF. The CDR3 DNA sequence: TGTGCCAGCTCACCGGGACCTATGGATCAGCCCCAGCATTTT.